This T cell receptor (beta chain) was identified in a study of response to subunit inactivated influenza vaccine. There are 13 residues in the CDR3. CDR1 and CDR2 from the germline V gene are SEHNR and FQNEAQ (reference sequence). V was cut by 5 bases and J by 1 base, with 8 bases left in between. Study results and caveats: It was suggested by the authors that few new T cells are recruited by each seasonal influenza vaccination.

On this clonotype itself: No antigen is known for it.

MiXCR, applied by TCRdb to the RT-PCR reads, yields one record per CDR3 protein. This table has a few hundred thousand distinct CDR3 sequences, 20% to 25% appearing once. The specimen comprised PBMCs from blood, sampled 21 months after vaccination. This TCR was sampled from a man between 50 and 70 years old who received an inactivated influenza vaccine. The J gene is TRBJ2-5, the V gene TRBV7-9; no reliable D call. CDR3 in DNA: TGTGCCAGCAGCCGCTCGGGCCAAGAGACCCAGTACTTC. This encodes CASSRSGQETQYF.